Listed here are 28 T cell receptor beta chains from one sample, sequenced in a study of blood T cell repertoires in COVID-19. The assay was immunoSEQ multiplex PCR, and TCRdb's table has in-frame clones only and misses some. The sample holds about 98,000 clones, about 84% seen once. Sequenced material: peripheral blood. The receptor set was obtained from a woman older than 75 with acute or convalescent COVID-19.

The CDR3 loop is CASSLRGPGRSNQPQHF. CDR3 DNA: TGTGCCAGCAGCTTACGAGGCCCAGGGCGAAGCAATCAGCCCCAGCATTTT. V and J are TRBV11-3 and TRBJ1-5; D perhaps matches TRBD1 (5 bases). V gave up 2 bases and J gave up 1 base, with 15 bases separating them. The CDR3 is 17 amino acids. The germline V gene has CDR1 SGHNT and CDR2 YENEEA.

This clone is a singleton in its sample. The chain links TRBV3-1 (or the pseudogene TRBV3-2) to TRBJ1-6; TRBD1 agrees at 9 bases. This CDR3 has 15 amino acids. V lost 0 bases, J lost 9 bases, and 3 bases stayed unmatched. Germline values: CDR1 LGHDT, CDR2 YNNKEL (reference sequence). CDR3 sequence (DNA): TGTGCCAGCAGCCAAGATGGACAGGGGATTTCACCCCTCCACTTT. Translated: CASSQDGQGISPLHF.

The genes are TRBV19 and TRBJ1-4; tentative D call: TRBD1 (5 bases). Trimming pared 4 bases from V and 5 bases from J, leaving 14 bases between. The germline CDR1 and CDR2 sequences are LNHDA and SQIVND (reference sequence). The CDR3 runs 15 residues. The CDR3 coding sequence is TGTGCCAGTAGTAGGCGGGGGACGGTGAATGAAAAACTGTTTTTT. Its protein product is CASSRRGTVNEKLFF.

This clone has only a few counts. The chain couples TRBV2 to TRBJ1-5; TRBD1 is a possible D gene (6 bases). The CDR3 contains 14 residues. The germline CDR1 and CDR2 sequences are SNHLY and FYNNEI. Trimming took off 4 bases at V and 6 bases at J, with 13 bases between the two ends. The CDR3 sequence: CASSGAGVGQPQHF. The CDR3 DNA reads TGTGCCAGCAGTGGAGCAGGGGTTGGTCAGCCCCAGCATTTT.

The chain recombines TRBV6-2 or TRBV6-3 with TRBJ1-6; possibly TRBD1 for D (6 bases). Germline V CDR1 and CDR2: MNHEY, SVGEGT. V was shortened by 2 bases and J by 6 bases, with 8 bases between the two germline ends. The CDR3 consists of 14 residues. CDR3 residues: CASSYQGTNSPLHF. DNA of the CDR3: TGTGCCAGCAGTTACCAGGGGACTAATTCACCCCTCCACTTT.

The rearrangement joins TRBV19 to TRBJ2-1; TRBD1 matches at 7 bases. Looked up from germline, CDR1 is LNHDA and CDR2 is SQIVND (reference sequence). The CDR3 covers 14 residues. V gave up 6 bases and J gave up 5 bases; unmatched junction bases: 7. The CDR3 nucleotides read TGTGCCAGTAGCCTCCCGGGGACAGACAATGAGCAGTTCTTC. Amino acids: CASSLPGTDNEQFF.

This sequence joins TRBV30 and TRBJ2-3; TRBD1 aligns across 7 bases. Germline V lookup: CDR1 GTSNPN, CDR2 SVGIG (reference sequence). J was trimmed by 6 bases and V by 2 bases; bases with no gene match: 17. The CDR3 is 17 residues long. CDR3 in DNA: TGTGCCTGGAGTCCCCCAACCCCGGGACAGAGAGGGGATACGCAGTATTTT. Protein sequence: CAWSPPTPGQRGDTQYF.

The V gene is TRBV7-6, the J gene TRBJ2-5; 9 nucleotides agree with TRBD2. Trimming cost V 1 base and J 5 bases; bases outside gene matches: 14. Germline V CDR1 and CDR2: SGHVS, FNYEAQ. The CDR3 runs 18 residues. DNA for the CDR3: TGTGCCAGCAGCTTAGGGGCGAGGGGGACTAGCCTTGGGGAGACCCAGTACTTC. Its translation: CASSLGARGTSLGETQYF. The full variable domain, completed using reference TRBV7-6 and TRBJ2-5, is GAGVSQSPRYKVTKRGQDVALRCDPISGHVSLYWYRQALGQGPEFLTYFNYEAQQDKSGLPNDRFSAERPEGSISTLTIQRTEQRDSAMYRCASSLGARGTSLGETQYFGPGTRLLVL.

The rearrangement uses TRBV7-8 and TRBJ2-7; D perhaps matches TRBD2 (6 bases). The CDR3 extends over 14 amino acids. Trimming left V 1 base short and J 3 bases short, with 10 bases between. Germline-derived CDR1 and CDR2 are SGHVS and FQNEAQ. The DNA of the CDR3 is TGTGCCAGCAGCTTAGGTGCGGGAAGCTACGAGCAGTACTTC. Residues: CASSLGAGSYEQYF.

The rearrangement joins TRBV5-4 to TRBJ1-1, with TRBD1 matching over 7 bases. Germline CDR1 SGHNT, CDR2 YYREEE (reference sequence). V dropped 4 bases and J dropped 7; count of bases not matched to a gene: 10. The CDR3 sequence is 14 residues long. The chain's CDR3 is CASSTPDRVNEAFF. Written as DNA, the CDR3 is TGTGCCAGCAGCACCCCCGACAGGGTTAATGAAGCTTTCTTT. Full variable domain (missing parts from reference TRBV5-4 and TRBJ1-1): ETGVTQSPTHLIKTRGQQVTLRCSSQSGHNTVSWYQQALGQGPQFIFQYYREEENGRGNFPPRFSGLQFPNYSSELNVNALELDDSALYLCASSTPDRVNEAFFGQGTRLTVV.

This chain uses TRBV10-3 with TRBJ1-4, with D perhaps matching TRBD1 (6 bases). The V gene's germline CDR1 is ENHRY and CDR2 SYGVKD. Trimming cost V 8 bases and J 7 bases, with 11 bases left between them. The CDR3 extends over 12 amino acids. The DNA of the CDR3 is TGTGCCATCTCCCAGGGGAGTGAAAAACTGTTTTTT. Protein product: CAISQGSEKLFF.

This sequence joins TRBV18 and TRBJ1-2; D gene ambiguous. CDR3 length: 14 amino acids. Per germline, CDR1 KGHSH and CDR2 LQKENI. V was trimmed by 3 bases and J by 8 bases, leaving 16 bases between them. The CDR3 nucleotides are TGTGCCAGCTCACCTCGGGTGGAGAGGGAAGGCTACACCTTC. This translates into CASSPRVEREGYTF.

This clone has more than one count but fewer than ten. The chain recombines TRBV15 with TRBJ1-1; D may be TRBD1 (5 bases). Germline assignment: CDR1 LNHNV and CDR2 YYDKDF (reference sequence). The CDR3 loop spans 14 amino acids. Trimming took 0 bases from V and 4 from J, leaving 9 bases between them. The CDR3 sequence: CATSRDRQGTEAFF. The CDR3 region has the DNA TGTGCCACCAGCAGAGATCGCCAGGGCACTGAAGCTTTCTTT.

The chain combines TRBV5-1 with TRBJ2-2; a possible D gene is TRBD2 (6 bases). CDR1 SGHRS and CDR2 YFSETQ come from the germline V gene. Deletions cut 1 base from V and 1 base from J, with 11 bases between. The CDR3 spans 16 residues. In DNA, the CDR3 is TGCGCCAGCAGCTTGAGGAGGGGCGGGAACACCGGGGAGCTGTTTTTT. Translated: CASSLRRGGNTGELFF.

This clone was picked up a small number of times. The CDR3 sequence is CSVDRWGTENTEAFF. In DNA, the CDR3 is TGCAGCGTTGATCGATGGGGGACAGAGAACACTGAAGCTTTCTTT. V gene TRBV29-1 combines with J gene TRBJ1-1, with 7 bases fitting TRBD1. V was pared by 3 bases and J by 1 base, with 8 bases of the junction left unmatched. This CDR3 spans 15 amino acids. CDR1 and CDR2 (germline): SQVTM, ANQGSEA.

J is TRBJ1-4 and V is TRBV14; possible D gene TRBD1, 5 bases. V shed 4 bases and J shed 0 bases, with 12 bases lying between them. This CDR3 comprises 16 residues. Germline V gene sequence: CDR1 SGHDN, CDR2 FVKESK. CDR3 sequence: CASSLSGGATNEKLFF. The CDR3 nucleotides are TGTGCCAGCAGCCTGTCGGGAGGGGCAACTAATGAAAAACTGTTTTTT. Looking up the rest from reference TRBV14 and TRBJ1-4 gives the full variable domain: EAGVTQFPSHSVIEKGQTVTLRCDPISGHDNLYWYRRVMGKEIKFLLHFVKESKQDESGMPNNRFLAERTGGTYSTLKVQPAELEDSGVYFCASSLSGGATNEKLFFGSGTQLSVL.

The chain combines TRBV18 with TRBJ1-4, with TRBD1 matching over 7 bases. The CDR3 length is 15 residues. Germline assignment: CDR1 KGHSH and CDR2 LQKENI. The ends lost 3 bases at V and 7 bases at J; junction bases unmatched: 8. The CDR3 DNA is TGTGCCAGCTCACCGACGGGGACAGCTAGTGAAAAACTGTTTTTT. Translation gives CASSPTGTASEKLFF.

Written as DNA, the CDR3 is TGTGCCAGCACGGCAGGGGACCCACAAGAGACCCAGTACTTC. Its translation is CASTAGDPQETQYF. The chain employs TRBV2 and TRBJ2-5; perhaps TRBD1 as D (6 bases). Germline V lookup: CDR1 SNHLY, CDR2 FYNNEI. Trimming removed 7 bases at V and 2 bases at J, with 14 bases between. The CDR3 is 14 amino acids.

The J gene is TRBJ1-4, the V gene TRBV10-3; 8 bases fit TRBD1. Germline lookup yields CDR1 ENHRY and CDR2 SYGVKD. The J segment lost 0 bases and the V segment lost 8 bases, leaving 5 bases of the junction unmatched. The CDR3 consists of 15 residues. The CDR3, as DNA: TGTGCCATCGGAACAGGGGGAGCAACTAATGAAAAACTGTTTTTT. This encodes CAIGTGGATNEKLFF.

This clone has only one observation. The rearrangement joins TRBV18 to TRBJ2-5; possibly TRBD2 for D (6 bases). In germline, CDR1 is KGHSH, CDR2 LQKENI. V shed 4 bases and J shed 1 base, with 16 bases lying between them. The CDR3 sequence is 16 residues long. The chain's CDR3 is CASSQRTGGTQETQYF. The CDR3 DNA follows: TGTGCCAGCTCACAAAGGACCGGGGGAACCCAAGAGACCCAGTACTTC. Filled out from reference TRBV18 and TRBJ2-5, the complete variable domain reads NAGVMQNPRHLVRRRGQEARLRCSPMKGHSHVYWYRQLPEEGLKFMVYLQKENIIDESGMPKERFSAEFPKEGPSILRIQQVVRGDSAAYFCASSQRTGGTQETQYFGPGTRLLVL.

The chain links TRBV18 to TRBJ1-1, with D possibly being TRBD1 (6 bases). Germline V CDR1 and CDR2: KGHSH, LQKENI. CDR3 size: 13 residues. Trimming removed 3 bases at V and 11 bases at J, with 16 bases between. The CDR3 protein is CASSPGNRAVAFF. Written as DNA, the CDR3 is TGTGCCAGCTCACCGGGGAACAGGGCAGTGGCTTTCTTT.

The V gene is TRBV5-1, the J gene TRBJ1-6, with D possibly matching TRBD1 (6 bases). CDR3 size: 13 residues. V was pared by 5 bases and J by 7 bases, with 10 bases between. Germline CDR1 and CDR2: SGHRS and YFSETQ. CDR3 sequence: CASRGDTNSPLHF. CDR3 coding DNA: TGCGCCAGCAGAGGGGACACCAATTCACCCCTCCACTTT. The full variable domain, completed using reference TRBV5-1 and TRBJ1-6, is KAGVTQTPRYLIKTRGQQVTLSCSPISGHRSVSWYQQTPGQGLQFLFEYFSETQRNKGNFPGRFSGRQFSNSRSEMNVSTLELGDSALYLCASRGDTNSPLHFGNGTRLTVT.

The chain recombines TRBV4-1 with TRBJ1-4; D is unclear. Trimming cost V 1 base and J 17 bases, with 20 bases left between them. Germline CDR1 and CDR2: MGHRA and YSYEKL. The CDR3 has 14 amino acids. The CDR3 bases are TGCGCCAGCAGCCAAGCCCCCGGGGTGAGGGCGATCTTTTTT. Its translation is CASSQAPGVRAIFF.

This chain connects TRBV28 to TRBJ1-2; a possible D gene is TRBD1 (5 bases). The V gene lost 5 bases and the J gene lost 4 bases, with 8 bases spanning the gap. CDR3 length: 12 amino acids. From germline, CDR1 is MDHEN and CDR2 SYDVKM. The CDR3 is CASSSQGYGYTF. The CDR3 bases are TGTGCCAGCAGTAGCCAGGGCTATGGCTACACCTTC.

The chain combines TRBV19 with TRBJ1-5, with a possible D match to TRBD1 (5 bases). This CDR3 has 15 amino acids. Germline lookup yields CDR1 LNHDA and CDR2 SQIVND (reference sequence). V lost 0 bases, J lost 5 bases, and 11 bases lay in between. The CDR3 nucleotides are TGTGCCAGTAGTATAGACCGGGGAGGGGATCAGCCCCAGCATTTT. As protein: CASSIDRGGDQPQHF.

V and J are TRBV3-1 (or the pseudogene TRBV3-2) and TRBJ1-5; TRBD1 matches at 12 bases. Germline values: CDR1 LGHDT, CDR2 YNNKEL (reference sequence). V was pared by 3 bases and J by 4 bases, with 4 bases of the junction left unmatched. CDR3 length: 16 residues. The CDR3 DNA is TGTGCCAGCAGCCAGGGGGGACAGGGGGCGAATCAGCCCCAGCATTTT. As protein: CASSQGGQGANQPQHF.

The rearrangement links TRBV7-7 to TRBJ2-1, with 11 bases aligning to TRBD2. Germline V gene sequence: CDR1 SSHAT, CDR2 FNYEAQ (reference sequence). This CDR3 spans 15 amino acids. Trimming at V came to 0 bases and at J to 8 bases, leaving 3 bases not matched to a gene. The CDR3 is CASSLASGGVDEQFF. Here the CDR3 DNA reads TGTGCCAGCAGCTTAGCTAGCGGGGGGGTGGATGAGCAGTTCTTC.

The J gene is TRBJ1-4, the V gene TRBV2; D is ambiguous. Germline V gives CDR1 SNHLY, CDR2 FYNNEI. The length of the CDR3 is 13 residues. V was cut by 4 bases and J by 3 bases, with 6 bases left in between. In nucleotides, the CDR3 is TGTGCCAGCAGTGGAGTTTCTAATGAAAAACTGTTTTTT. Translating it yields CASSGVSNEKLFF. Full variable domain (remainder filled in from reference TRBV2 and TRBJ1-4): EPEVTQTPSHQVTQMGQEVILRCVPISNHLYFYWYRQILGQKVEFLVSFYNNEISEKSEIFDDQFSVERPDGSNFTLKIRSTKLEDSAMYFCASSGVSNEKLFFGSGTQLSVL.